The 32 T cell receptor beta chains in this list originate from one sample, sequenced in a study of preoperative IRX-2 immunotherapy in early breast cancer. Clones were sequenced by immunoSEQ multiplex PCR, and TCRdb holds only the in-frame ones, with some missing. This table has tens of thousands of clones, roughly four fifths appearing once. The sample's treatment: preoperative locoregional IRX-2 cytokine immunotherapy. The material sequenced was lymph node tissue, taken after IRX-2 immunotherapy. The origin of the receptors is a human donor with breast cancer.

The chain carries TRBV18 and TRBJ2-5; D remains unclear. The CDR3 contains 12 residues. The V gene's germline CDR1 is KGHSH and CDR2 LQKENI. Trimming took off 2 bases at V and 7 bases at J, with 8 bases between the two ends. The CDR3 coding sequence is TGTGCCAGCTCACCATCGGTAGGGACCCAGTACTTC. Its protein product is CASSPSVGTQYF.

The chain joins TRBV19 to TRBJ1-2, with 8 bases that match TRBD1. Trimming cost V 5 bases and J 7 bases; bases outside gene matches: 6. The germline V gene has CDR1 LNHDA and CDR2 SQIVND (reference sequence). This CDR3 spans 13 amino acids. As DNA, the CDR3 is TGTGCCAGTAGTCGACAGGGGACGGGTGGCTACACCTTC. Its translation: CASSRQGTGGYTF.

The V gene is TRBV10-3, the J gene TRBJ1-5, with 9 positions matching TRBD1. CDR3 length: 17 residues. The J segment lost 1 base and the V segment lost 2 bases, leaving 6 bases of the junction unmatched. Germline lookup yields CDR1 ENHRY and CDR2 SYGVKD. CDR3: CAISEGGQGTSNQPQHF. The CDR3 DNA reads TGTGCCATCAGTGAGGGCGGACAGGGGACAAGCAATCAGCCCCAGCATTTT.

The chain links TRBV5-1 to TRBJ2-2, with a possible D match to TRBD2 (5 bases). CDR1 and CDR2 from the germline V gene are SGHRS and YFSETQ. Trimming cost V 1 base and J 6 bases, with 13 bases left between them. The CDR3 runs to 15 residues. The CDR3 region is CASSLFGSESGELFF. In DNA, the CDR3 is TGCGCCAGCAGCTTGTTTGGTAGCGAATCCGGGGAGCTGTTTTTT.

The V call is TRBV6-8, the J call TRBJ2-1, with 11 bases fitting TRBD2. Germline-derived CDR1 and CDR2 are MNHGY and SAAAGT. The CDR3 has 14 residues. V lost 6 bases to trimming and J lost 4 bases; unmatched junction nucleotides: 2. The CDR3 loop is CASRTSGAYNEQFF. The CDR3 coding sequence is TGTGCCAGCAGGACTAGCGGGGCTTACAATGAGCAGTTCTTC.

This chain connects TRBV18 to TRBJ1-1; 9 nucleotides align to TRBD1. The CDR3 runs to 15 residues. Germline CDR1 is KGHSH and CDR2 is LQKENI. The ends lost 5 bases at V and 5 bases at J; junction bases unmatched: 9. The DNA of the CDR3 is TGTGCCAGCTCAGAAACAGGGGGCGCTTATACTGAAGCTTTCTTT. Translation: CASSETGGAYTEAFF.

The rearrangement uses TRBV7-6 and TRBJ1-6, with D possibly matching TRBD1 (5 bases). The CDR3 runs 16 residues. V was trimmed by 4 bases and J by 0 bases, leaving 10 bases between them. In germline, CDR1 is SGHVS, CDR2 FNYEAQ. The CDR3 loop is CASSSGGSSYNSPLHF. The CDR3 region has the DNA TGTGCCAGCAGCTCTGGGGGGTCCTCCTATAATTCACCCCTCCACTTT.

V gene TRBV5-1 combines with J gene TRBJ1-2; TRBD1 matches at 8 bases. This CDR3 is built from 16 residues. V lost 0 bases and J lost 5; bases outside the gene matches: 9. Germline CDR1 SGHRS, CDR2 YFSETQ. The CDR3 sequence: CASSLVQAGGRYGYTF. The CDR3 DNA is TGCGCCAGCAGCTTGGTTCAGGCAGGGGGCCGATATGGCTACACCTTC.

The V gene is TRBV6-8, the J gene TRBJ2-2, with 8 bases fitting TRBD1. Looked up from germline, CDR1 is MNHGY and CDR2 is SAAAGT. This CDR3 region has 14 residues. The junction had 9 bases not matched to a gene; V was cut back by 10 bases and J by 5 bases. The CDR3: CAISRQGRTGELFF. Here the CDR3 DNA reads TGTGCCATCAGCCGACAGGGGAGAACCGGGGAGCTGTTTTTT.

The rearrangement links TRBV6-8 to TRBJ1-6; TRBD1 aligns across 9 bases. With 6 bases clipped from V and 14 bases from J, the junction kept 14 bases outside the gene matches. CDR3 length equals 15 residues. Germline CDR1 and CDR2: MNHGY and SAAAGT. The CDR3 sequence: CASRVPGQGPQALHF. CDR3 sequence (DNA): TGTGCCAGCAGGGTCCCGGGACAGGGCCCTCAGGCCCTCCACTTT.

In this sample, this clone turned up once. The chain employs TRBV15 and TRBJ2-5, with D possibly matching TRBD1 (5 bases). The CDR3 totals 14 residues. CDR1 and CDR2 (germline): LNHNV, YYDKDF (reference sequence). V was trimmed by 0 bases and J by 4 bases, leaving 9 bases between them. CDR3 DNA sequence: TGTGCCACCAGCAGAGAAGGGGCGGCAGAGACCCAGTACTTC. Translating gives CATSREGAAETQYF.

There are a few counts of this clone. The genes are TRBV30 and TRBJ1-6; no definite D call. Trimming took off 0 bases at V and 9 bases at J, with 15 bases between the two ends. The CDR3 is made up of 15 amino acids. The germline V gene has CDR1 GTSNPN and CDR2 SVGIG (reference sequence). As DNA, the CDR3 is TGTGCCTGGAGTGTTGAACGGGTCCGTGGTTCACCCCTCCACTTT. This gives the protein CAWSVERVRGSPLHF.

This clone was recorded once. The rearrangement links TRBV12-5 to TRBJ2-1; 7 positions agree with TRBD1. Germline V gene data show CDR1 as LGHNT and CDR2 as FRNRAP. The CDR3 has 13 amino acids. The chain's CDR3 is CASCRDRYNEQFF. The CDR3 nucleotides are TGTGCCAGCTGTAGGGACAGATACAATGAGCAGTTCTTC.

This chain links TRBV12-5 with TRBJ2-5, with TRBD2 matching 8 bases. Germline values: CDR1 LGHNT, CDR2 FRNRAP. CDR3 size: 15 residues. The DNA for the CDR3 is TGTGCCAGCGTCCATGGCGGGGGGTACCAAGAGACCCAGTACTTC. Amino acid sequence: CASVHGGGYQETQYF.

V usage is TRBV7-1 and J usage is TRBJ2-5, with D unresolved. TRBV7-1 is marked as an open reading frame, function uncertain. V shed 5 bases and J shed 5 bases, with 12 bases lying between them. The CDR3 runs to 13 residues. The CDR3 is CASSPPSWETQYF. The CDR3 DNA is TGTGCCAGCAGCCCCCCGAGTTGGGAGACCCAGTACTTC.

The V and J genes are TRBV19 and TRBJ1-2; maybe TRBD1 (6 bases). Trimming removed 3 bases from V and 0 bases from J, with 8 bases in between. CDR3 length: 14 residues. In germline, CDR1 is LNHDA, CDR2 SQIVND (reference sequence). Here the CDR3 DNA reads TGTGCCAGTAGTATTGACAGGACTAACTATGGCTACACCTTC. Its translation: CASSIDRTNYGYTF. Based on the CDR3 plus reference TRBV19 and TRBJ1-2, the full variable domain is DGGITQSPKYLFRKEGQNVTLSCEQNLNHDAMYWYRQDPGQGLRLIYYSQIVNDFQKGDIAEGYSVSREKKESFPLTVTSAQKNPTAFYLCASSIDRTNYGYTFGSGTRLTVV.

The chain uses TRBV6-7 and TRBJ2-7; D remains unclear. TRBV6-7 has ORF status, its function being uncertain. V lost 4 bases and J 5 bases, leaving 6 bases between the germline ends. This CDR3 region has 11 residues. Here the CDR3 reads CASSSRNEQYF. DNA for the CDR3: TGTGCCAGCAGTTCCCGAAACGAGCAGTACTTC.

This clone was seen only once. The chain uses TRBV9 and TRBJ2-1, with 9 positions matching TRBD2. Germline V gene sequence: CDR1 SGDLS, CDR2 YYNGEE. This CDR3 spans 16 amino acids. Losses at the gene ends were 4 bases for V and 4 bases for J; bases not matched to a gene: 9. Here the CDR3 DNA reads TGTGCCAGCAGCCCAAGGGGCGGGGGGGCTTACAATGAGCAGTTCTTC. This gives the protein CASSPRGGGAYNEQFF.

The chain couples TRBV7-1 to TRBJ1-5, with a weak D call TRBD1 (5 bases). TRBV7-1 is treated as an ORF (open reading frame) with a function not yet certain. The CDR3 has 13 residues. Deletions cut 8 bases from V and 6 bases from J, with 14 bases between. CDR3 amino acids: CASGGEGGQPQHF. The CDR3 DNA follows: TGTGCCAGCGGAGGGGAGGGAGGTCAGCCCCAGCATTTT.

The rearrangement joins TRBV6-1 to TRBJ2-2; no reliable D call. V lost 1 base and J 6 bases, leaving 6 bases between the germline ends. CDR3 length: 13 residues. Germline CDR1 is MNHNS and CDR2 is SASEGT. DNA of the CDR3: TGTGCCAGCAGTGAAGTAGGGCCCGGGGAGCTGTTTTTT. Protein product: CASSEVGPGELFF.

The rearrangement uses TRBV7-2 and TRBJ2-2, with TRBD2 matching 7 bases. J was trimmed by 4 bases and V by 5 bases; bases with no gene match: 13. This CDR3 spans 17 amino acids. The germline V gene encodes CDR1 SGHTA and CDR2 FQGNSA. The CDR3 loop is CASSETPGLRGTGELFF. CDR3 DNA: TGTGCCAGCAGCGAAACCCCGGGACTAAGAGGCACCGGGGAGCTGTTTTTT.

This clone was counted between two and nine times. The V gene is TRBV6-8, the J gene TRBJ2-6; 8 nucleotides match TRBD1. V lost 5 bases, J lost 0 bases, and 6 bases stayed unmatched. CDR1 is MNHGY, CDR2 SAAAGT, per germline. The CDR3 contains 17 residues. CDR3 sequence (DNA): TGTGCCAGCAGTCCAATCCAGGGGGCCTCTGGGGCCAACGTCCTGACTTTC. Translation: CASSPIQGASGANVLTF.

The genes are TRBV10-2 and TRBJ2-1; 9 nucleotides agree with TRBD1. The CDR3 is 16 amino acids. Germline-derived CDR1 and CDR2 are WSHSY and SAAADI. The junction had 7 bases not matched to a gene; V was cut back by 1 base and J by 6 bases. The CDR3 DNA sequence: TGCGCCAGCAGTGAGTTTGGGACAGGGAGTCGCAATGAGCAGTTCTTC. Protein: CASSEFGTGSRNEQFF.

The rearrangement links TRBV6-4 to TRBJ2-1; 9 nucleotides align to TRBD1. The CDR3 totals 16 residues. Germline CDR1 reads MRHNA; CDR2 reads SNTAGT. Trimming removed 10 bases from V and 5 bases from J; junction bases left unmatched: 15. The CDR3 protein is CATVKSGTGIHNEQFF. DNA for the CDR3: TGTGCCACCGTAAAATCTGGGACAGGGATTCACAATGAGCAGTTCTTC.

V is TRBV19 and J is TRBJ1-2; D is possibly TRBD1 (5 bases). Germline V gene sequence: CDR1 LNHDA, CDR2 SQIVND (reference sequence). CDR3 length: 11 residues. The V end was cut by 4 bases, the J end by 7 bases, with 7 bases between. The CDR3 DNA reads TGTGCCAGTAGTAAAGGGGCTGGCTACACCTTC. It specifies CASSKGAGYTF.

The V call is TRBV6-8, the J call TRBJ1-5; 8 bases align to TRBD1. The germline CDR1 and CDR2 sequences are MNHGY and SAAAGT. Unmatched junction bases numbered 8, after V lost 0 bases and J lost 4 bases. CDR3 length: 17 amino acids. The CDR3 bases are TGTGCCAGCAGTTACTCCCAAGACAGGGGAGGTAATCAGCCCCAGCATTTT. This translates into CASSYSQDRGGNQPQHF.

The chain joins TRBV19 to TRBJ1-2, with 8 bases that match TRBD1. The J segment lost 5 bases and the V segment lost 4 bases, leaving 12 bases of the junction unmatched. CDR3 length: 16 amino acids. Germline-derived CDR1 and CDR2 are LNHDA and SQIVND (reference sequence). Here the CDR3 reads CASSTQYRDRSYGYTF. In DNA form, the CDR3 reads TGTGCCAGTAGTACGCAATACCGGGACAGGAGTTATGGCTACACCTTC.

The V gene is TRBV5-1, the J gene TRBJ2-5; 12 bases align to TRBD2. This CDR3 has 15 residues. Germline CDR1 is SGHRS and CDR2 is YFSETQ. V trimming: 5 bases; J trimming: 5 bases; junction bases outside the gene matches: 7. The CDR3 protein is CASSASGGARETQYF. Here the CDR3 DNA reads TGCGCCAGCAGTGCTAGCGGGGGGGCGAGGGAGACCCAGTACTTC.

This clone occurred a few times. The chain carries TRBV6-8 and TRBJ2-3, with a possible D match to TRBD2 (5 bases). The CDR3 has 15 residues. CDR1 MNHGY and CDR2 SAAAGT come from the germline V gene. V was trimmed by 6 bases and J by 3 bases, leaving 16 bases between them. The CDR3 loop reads CASREPGRGTDTQYF. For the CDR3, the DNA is TGTGCCAGCAGGGAACCGGGGAGAGGAACAGATACGCAGTATTTT.

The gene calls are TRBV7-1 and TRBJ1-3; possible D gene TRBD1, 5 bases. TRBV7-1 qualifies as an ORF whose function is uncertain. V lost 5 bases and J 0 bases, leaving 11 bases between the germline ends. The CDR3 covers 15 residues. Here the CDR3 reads CASSPGRYSGNTIYF. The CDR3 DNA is TGTGCCAGCAGCCCGGGACGGTACTCTGGAAACACCATATATTTT.

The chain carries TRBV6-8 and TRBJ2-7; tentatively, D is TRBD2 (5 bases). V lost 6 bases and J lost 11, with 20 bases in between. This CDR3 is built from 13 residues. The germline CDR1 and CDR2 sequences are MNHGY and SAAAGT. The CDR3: CASSITPGYGKYF. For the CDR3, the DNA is TGTGCCAGCAGCATTACTCCCGGTTACGGGAAGTACTTC.

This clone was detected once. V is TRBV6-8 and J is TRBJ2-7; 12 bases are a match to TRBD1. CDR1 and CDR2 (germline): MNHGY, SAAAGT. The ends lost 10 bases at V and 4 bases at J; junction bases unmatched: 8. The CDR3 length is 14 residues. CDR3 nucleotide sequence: TGTGCCATCAGGGGGGACAGGGGGCAGTACGAGCAGTACTTC. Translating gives CAIRGDRGQYEQYF.